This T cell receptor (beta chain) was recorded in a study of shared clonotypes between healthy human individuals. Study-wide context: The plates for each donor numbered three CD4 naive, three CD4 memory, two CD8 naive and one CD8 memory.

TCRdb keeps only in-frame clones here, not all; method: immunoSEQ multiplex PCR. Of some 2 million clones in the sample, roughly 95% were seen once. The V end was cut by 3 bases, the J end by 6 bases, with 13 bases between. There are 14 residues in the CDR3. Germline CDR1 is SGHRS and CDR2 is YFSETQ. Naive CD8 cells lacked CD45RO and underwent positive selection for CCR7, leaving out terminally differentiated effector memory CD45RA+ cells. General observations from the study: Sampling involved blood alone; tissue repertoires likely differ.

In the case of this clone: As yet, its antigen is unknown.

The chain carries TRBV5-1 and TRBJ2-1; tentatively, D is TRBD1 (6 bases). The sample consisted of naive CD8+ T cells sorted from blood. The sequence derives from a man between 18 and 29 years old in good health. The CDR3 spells CASSSGDTLNEQFF. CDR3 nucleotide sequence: TGCGCCAGCAGCTCAGGGGACACTCTCAATGAGCAGTTCTTC. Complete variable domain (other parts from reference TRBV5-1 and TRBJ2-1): KAGVTQTPRYLIKTRGQQVTLSCSPISGHRSVSWYQQTPGQGLQFLFEYFSETQRNKGNFPGRFSGRQFSNSRSEMNVSTLELGDSALYLCASSSGDTLNEQFFGPGTRLTVL.